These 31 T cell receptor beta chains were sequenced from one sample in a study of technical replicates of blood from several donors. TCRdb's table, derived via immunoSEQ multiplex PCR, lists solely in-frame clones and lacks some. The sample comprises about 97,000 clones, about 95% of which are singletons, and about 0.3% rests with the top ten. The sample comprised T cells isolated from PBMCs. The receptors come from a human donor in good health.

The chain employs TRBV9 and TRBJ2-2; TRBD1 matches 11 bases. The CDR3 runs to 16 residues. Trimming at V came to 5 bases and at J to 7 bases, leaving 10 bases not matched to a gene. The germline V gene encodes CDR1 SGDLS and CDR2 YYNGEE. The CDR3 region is CASSPPGQGAVGELFF. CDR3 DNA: TGTGCCAGCAGTCCCCCCGGACAGGGGGCGGTCGGGGAGCTGTTTTTT.

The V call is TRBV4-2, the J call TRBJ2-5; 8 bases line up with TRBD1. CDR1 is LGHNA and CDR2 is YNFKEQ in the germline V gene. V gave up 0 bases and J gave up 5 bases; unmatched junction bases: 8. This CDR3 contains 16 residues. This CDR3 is CASSQEGQASVETQYF. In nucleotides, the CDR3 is TGTGCCAGCAGCCAAGAGGGACAGGCTAGTGTGGAGACCCAGTACTTC.

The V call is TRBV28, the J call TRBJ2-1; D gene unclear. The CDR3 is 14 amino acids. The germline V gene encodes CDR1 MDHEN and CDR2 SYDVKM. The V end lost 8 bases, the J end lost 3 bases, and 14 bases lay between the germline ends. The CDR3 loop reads CASLQNSRYNEQFF. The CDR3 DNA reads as TGTGCCAGCCTACAGAACTCTCGCTACAATGAGCAGTTCTTC.

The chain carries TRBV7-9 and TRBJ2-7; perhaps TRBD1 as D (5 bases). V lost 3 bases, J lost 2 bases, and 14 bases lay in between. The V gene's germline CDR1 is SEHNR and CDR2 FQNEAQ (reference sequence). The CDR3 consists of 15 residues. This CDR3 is CASSFQGVYPYEQYF. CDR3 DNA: TGTGCCAGCAGCTTTCAGGGTGTATATCCCTACGAGCAGTACTTC.

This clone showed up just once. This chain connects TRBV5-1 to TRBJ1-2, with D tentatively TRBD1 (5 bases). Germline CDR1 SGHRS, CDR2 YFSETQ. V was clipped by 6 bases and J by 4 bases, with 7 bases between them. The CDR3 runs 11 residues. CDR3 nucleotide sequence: TGCGCCAGCACTGACAGCTATGGCTACACCTTC. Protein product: CASTDSYGYTF. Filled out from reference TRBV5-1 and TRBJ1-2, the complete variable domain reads KAGVTQTPRYLIKTRGQQVTLSCSPISGHRSVSWYQQTPGQGLQFLFEYFSETQRNKGNFPGRFSGRQFSNSRSEMNVSTLELGDSALYLCASTDSYGYTFGSGTRLTVV.

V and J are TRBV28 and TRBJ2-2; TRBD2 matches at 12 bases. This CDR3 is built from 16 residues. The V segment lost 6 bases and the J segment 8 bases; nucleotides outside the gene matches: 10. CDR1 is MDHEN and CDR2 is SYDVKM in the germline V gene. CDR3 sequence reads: CASSLLAGGLVGELFF. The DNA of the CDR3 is TGTGCCAGCAGCCTCCTAGCGGGAGGGCTGGTGGGGGAGCTGTTTTTT.

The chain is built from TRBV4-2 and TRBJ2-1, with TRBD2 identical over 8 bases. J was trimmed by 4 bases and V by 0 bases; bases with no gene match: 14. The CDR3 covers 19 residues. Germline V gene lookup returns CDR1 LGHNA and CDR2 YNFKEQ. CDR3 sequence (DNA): TGTGCCAGCAGCCAAGATCCGCAGGGGACGGGAGGGGGGTACAATGAGCAGTTCTTC. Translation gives CASSQDPQGTGGGYNEQFF.

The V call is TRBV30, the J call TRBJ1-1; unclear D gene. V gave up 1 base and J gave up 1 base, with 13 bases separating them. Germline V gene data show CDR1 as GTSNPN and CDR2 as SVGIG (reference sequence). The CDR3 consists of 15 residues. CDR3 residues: CAWSEGKGRNTEAFF. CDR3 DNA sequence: TGTGCCTGGAGTGAAGGCAAAGGGAGGAACACTGAAGCTTTCTTT.

CDR3 sequence (DNA): TGTGCCAGCAGCTTAGATGGAGGGGCCTACGAGCAGTACTTC. Its translation: CASSLDGGAYEQYF. The chain links TRBV7-6 to TRBJ2-7; a possible D gene is TRBD2 (6 bases). Trimming cost V 1 base and J 2 bases, with 9 bases left between them. This CDR3 has 14 residues. CDR1 and CDR2 (germline): SGHVS, FNYEAQ.

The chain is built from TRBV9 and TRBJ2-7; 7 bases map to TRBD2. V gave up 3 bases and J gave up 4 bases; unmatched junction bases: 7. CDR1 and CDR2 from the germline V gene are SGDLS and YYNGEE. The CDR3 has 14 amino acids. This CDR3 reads CASSERGLSYEQYF. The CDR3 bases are TGTGCCAGCAGCGAGCGGGGACTCAGTTACGAGCAGTACTTC.

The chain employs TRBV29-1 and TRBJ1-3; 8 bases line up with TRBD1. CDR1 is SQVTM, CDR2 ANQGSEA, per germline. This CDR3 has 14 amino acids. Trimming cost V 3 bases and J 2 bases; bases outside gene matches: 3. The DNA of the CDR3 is TGCAGCGTTGATGCAGGGGGCGCTGGAAACACCATATATTTT. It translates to CSVDAGGAGNTIYF. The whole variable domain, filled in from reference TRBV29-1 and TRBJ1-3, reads SAVISQKPSRDICQRGTSLTIQCQVDSQVTMMFWYRQQPGQSLTLIATANQGSEATYESGFVIDKFPISRPNLTFSTLTVSNMSPEDSSIYLCSVDAGGAGNTIYFGEGSWLTVV.

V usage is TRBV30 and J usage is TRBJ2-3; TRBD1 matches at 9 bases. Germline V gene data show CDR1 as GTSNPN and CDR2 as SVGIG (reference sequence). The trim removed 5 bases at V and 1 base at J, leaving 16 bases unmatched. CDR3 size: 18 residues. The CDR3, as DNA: TGTGCCTGGGAGGCCGGGACAGGGATGGCTGGTGGCACAGATACGCAGTATTTT. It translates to CAWEAGTGMAGGTDTQYF.

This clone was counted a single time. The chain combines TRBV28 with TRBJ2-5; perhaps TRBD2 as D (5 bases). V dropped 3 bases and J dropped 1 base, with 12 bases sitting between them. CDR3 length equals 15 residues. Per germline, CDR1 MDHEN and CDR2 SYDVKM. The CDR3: CASSLDRELQETQYF. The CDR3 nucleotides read TGTGCCAGCAGTTTGGACCGGGAACTCCAAGAGACCCAGTACTTC. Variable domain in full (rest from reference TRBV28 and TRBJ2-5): DVKVTQSSRYLVKRTGEKVFLECVQDMDHENMFWYRQDPGLGLRLIYFSYDVKMKEKGDIPEGYSVSREKKERFSLILESASTNQTSMYLCASSLDRELQETQYFGPGTRLLVL.

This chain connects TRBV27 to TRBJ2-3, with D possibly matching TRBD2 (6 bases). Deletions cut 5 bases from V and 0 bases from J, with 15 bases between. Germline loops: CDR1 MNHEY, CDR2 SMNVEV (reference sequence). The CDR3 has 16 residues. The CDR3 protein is CASSLPPGTSTDTQYF. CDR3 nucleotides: TGTGCCAGCAGTCTCCCCCCCGGGACTAGCACAGATACGCAGTATTTT.

The CDR3 is CASLRDRSQPQHF. DNA for the CDR3: TGTGCCAGCTTAAGGGACAGGAGTCAGCCCCAGCATTTT. The V and J genes are TRBV6-1 and TRBJ1-5; TRBD1 aligns across 8 bases. The CDR3 contains 13 residues. The germline V gene has CDR1 MNHNS and CDR2 SASEGT. The V segment lost 8 bases and the J segment 6 bases; nucleotides outside the gene matches: 6.

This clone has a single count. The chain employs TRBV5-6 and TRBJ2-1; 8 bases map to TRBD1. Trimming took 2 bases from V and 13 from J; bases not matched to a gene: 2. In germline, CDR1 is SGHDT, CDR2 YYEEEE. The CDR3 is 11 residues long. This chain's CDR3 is CASSLGQGQFF. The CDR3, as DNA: TGTGCCAGCAGCTTAGGACAGGGCCAGTTCTTC.

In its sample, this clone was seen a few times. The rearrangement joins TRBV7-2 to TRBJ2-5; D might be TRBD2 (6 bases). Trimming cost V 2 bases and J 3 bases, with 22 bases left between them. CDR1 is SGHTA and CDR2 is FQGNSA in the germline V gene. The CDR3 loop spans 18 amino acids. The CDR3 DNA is TGTGCCAGCAGCTTAAGTTTACGGGCAGGGAGGATGGAAGAGACCCAGTACTTC. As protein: CASSLSLRAGRMEETQYF.

As DNA, the CDR3 is TGTGCCAGCAGCGTAAGGAGGGAGAGGGGCACAGATACGCAGTATTTT. Its protein is CASSVRRERGTDTQYF. The chain links TRBV9 to TRBJ2-3, with D possibly being TRBD2 (6 bases). The V end lost 1 base, the J end lost 1 base, and 13 bases lay between the germline ends. Germline CDR1 SGDLS, CDR2 YYNGEE. The CDR3 has 16 amino acids.

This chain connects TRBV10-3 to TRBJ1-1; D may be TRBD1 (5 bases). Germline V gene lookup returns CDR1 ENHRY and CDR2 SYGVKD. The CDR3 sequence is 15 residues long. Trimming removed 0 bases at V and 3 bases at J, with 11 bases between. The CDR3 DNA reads TGTGCCATCAGTGAGTCGTCAGGGAGGGACACTGAAGCTTTCTTT. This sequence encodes CAISESSGRDTEAFF.

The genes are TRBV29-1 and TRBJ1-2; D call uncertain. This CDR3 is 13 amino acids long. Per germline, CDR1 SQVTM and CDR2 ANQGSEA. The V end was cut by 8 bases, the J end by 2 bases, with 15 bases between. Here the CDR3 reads CSLEGTSNYGYTF. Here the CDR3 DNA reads TGCAGCCTGGAGGGAACCAGCAACTATGGCTACACCTTC.

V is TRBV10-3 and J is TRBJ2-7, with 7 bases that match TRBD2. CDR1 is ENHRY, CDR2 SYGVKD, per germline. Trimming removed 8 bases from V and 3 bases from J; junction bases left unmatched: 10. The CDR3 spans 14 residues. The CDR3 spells CAIRYGGDGYEQYF. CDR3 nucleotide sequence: TGTGCCATCCGATATGGGGGGGACGGCTACGAGCAGTACTTC.

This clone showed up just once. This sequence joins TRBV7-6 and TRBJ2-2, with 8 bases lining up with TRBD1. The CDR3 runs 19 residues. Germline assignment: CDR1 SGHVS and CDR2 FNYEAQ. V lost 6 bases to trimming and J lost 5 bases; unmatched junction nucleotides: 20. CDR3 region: CASSSIWDRTGKRTGELFF. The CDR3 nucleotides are TGTGCCAGCAGTTCAATTTGGGATAGGACAGGGAAGCGAACCGGGGAGCTGTTTTTT.

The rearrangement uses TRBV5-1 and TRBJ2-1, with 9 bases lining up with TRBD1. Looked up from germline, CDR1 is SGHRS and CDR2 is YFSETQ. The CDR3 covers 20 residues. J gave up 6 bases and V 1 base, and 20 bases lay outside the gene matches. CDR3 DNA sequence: TGCGCCAGCAGCTTGTTAGGTGTGGGGACAGGGAATACCTTGGGCAATGAGCAGTTCTTC. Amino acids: CASSLLGVGTGNTLGNEQFF.

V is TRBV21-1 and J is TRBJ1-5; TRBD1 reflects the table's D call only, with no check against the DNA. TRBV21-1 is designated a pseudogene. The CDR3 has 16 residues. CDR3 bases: TGTGCCAGCAGCAGGGGGCCAGGGGTCAGCAATCAGCCCCAGCATTTT. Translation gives CASSRGPGVSNQPQHF.

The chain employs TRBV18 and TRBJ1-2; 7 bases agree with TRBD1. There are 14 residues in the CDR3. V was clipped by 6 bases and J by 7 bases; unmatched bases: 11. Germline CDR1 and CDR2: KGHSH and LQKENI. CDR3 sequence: CASSLTDRPPGYTF. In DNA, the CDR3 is TGTGCCAGCTCCCTTACGGACAGGCCTCCTGGCTACACCTTC.

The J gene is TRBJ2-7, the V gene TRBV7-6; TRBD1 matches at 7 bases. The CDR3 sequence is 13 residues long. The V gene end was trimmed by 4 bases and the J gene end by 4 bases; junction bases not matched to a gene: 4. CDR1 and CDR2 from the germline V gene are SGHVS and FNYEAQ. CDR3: CASSSGTEYEQYF. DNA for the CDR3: TGTGCCAGCAGCTCCGGGACAGAATACGAGCAGTACTTC.

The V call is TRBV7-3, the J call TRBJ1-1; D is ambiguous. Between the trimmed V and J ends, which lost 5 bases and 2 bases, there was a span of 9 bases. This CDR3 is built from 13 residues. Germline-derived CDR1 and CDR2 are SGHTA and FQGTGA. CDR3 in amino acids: CASSPGLNTEAFF. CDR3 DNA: TGTGCCAGCAGCCCTGGACTAAACACTGAAGCTTTCTTT.

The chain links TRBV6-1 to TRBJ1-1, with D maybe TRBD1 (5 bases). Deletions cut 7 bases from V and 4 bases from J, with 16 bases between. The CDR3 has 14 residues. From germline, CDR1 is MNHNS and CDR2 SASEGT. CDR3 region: CASTPVGGGTEAFF. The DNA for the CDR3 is TGTGCCAGCACTCCTGTGGGGGGGGGCACTGAAGCTTTCTTT.

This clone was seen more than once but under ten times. The CDR3 DNA reads TGTGCCAGCAGTGAAGCAGGACCAGGGAGGACTGAAGCTTTCTTT. This sequence encodes CASSEAGPGRTEAFF. This chain uses TRBV6-1 with TRBJ1-1, with D possibly matching TRBD1 (5 bases). The germline V and J ends were trimmed by 0 bases and 5 bases, with 13 bases remaining between them. Germline assignment: CDR1 MNHNS and CDR2 SASEGT. This CDR3 is built from 15 residues.

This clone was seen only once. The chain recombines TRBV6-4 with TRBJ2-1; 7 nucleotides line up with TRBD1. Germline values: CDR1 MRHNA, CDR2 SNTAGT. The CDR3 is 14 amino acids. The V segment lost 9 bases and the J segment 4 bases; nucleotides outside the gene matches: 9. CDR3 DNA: TGTGCCAGTTCCCGGGACAGATTTTACAATGAGCAGTTCTTC. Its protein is CASSRDRFYNEQFF.

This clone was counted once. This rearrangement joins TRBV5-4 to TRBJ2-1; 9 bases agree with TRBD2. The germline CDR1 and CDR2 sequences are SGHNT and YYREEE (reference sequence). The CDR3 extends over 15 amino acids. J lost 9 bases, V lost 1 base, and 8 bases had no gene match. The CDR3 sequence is CASSLSLAGNSEQFF. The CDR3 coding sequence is TGTGCCAGCAGCTTGAGCCTAGCGGGAAATAGTGAGCAGTTCTTC.